The 21 T cell receptor beta chains below come from one sample, sequenced in a study of shared clonotypes between healthy human individuals. The assay was immunoSEQ multiplex PCR, and TCRdb's table has in-frame clones only and misses some. The data show about 2 million clones, around 95% seen once. The sample was naive CD4+ T cells sorted from blood. Indicated subset: CD45RA+ positively selected. The receptor set was obtained from a young man in good health.

This rearrangement joins TRBV5-6 to TRBJ1-2, with TRBD1 identical over 8 bases. The CDR3 is made up of 16 amino acids. The trim removed 2 bases at V and 0 bases at J, leaving 6 bases unmatched. CDR1 SGHDT and CDR2 YYEEEE come from the germline V gene. The CDR3 loop reads CASSFARTGPNYGYTF. DNA of the CDR3: TGTGCCAGCAGCTTCGCCCGGACAGGGCCTAACTATGGCTACACCTTC.

CDR3 bases: TGTGCCTGGAGTGTTGGACGGCGTAATGAAAAACTGTTTTTT. It translates to CAWSVGRRNEKLFF. The chain has TRBV30 and TRBJ1-4; D gene unclear. Germline CDR1 reads GTSNPN; CDR2 reads SVGIG (reference sequence). V dropped 0 bases and J dropped 4 bases, with 9 bases sitting between them. This CDR3 is built from 14 residues.

Here the CDR3 DNA reads TGTGCCAGCAGTTTACATACTAGCGGGGGAGCAGATACGCAGTATTTT. Translating it yields CASSLHTSGGADTQYF. The rearrangement joins TRBV27 to TRBJ2-3; 11 bases are a match to TRBD2. The trim removed 2 bases at V and 4 bases at J, leaving 5 bases unmatched. Germline CDR1 and CDR2: MNHEY and SMNVEV (reference sequence). This CDR3 is built from 16 residues.

V usage is TRBV18 and J usage is TRBJ2-3; either TRBD1 or TRBD2 may fit D (5 bases each). Germline CDR1 is KGHSH and CDR2 is LQKENI. The CDR3 covers 13 residues. V was cut by 4 bases and J by 3 bases, with 8 bases left in between. CDR3 DNA: TGTGCCAGCTCACGGGACGTAACAGATACGCAGTATTTT. Translated: CASSRDVTDTQYF.

This chain joins TRBV19 and TRBJ1-4; maybe TRBD1 (5 bases). V was shortened by 4 bases and J by 8 bases, with 20 bases between the two germline ends. This CDR3 spans 16 amino acids. CDR1 is LNHDA and CDR2 is SQIVND in the germline V gene (reference sequence). The CDR3 coding sequence is TGTGCCAGTAGTAGGGGCTCCGGGACTTCCGGGGAAAAACTGTTTTTT. Residues: CASSRGSGTSGEKLFF.

Here the CDR3 DNA reads TGTGCCAGCTCACCTATGACAGGGGCTAATCAGCCCCAGCATTTT. The encoded protein is CASSPMTGANQPQHF. The chain links TRBV18 to TRBJ1-5; 8 bases are shared with TRBD1. CDR1 is KGHSH, CDR2 LQKENI, per germline. This CDR3 is built from 15 residues. The trim removed 3 bases at V and 4 bases at J, leaving 5 bases unmatched.

The gene calls are TRBV6-1 and TRBJ2-1; D possibly uses TRBD1 or TRBD2 (6 bases each). This CDR3 contains 15 residues. V lost 6 bases, J lost 2 bases, and 14 bases lay in between. Germline loops: CDR1 MNHNS, CDR2 SASEGT. Here the CDR3 reads CASRVGGTTYNEQFF. For the CDR3, the DNA is TGTGCCAGCAGGGTGGGCGGGACAACCTACAATGAGCAGTTCTTC.

This chain joins TRBV20-1 and TRBJ2-7; D unresolved. V gave up 6 bases and J gave up 7 bases, with 10 bases separating them. The CDR3 totals 10 residues. Germline V lookup: CDR1 DFQATT, CDR2 SNEGSKA (reference sequence). This CDR3 is CSALDQEQYF. The CDR3 DNA is TGCAGTGCCCTGGATCAAGAGCAGTACTTC.

CDR3 loop: CASSFTLTESGNTIYF. CDR3 DNA: TGCGCCAGCAGCTTCACCTTGACCGAATCTGGAAACACCATATATTTT. The chain combines TRBV5-1 with TRBJ1-3; D gene ambiguous. Per the germline V gene, CDR1 is SGHRS and CDR2 is YFSETQ. The CDR3 length is 16 residues. V was clipped by 2 bases and J by 1 base, with 13 bases between them.

The chain combines TRBV5-1 with TRBJ2-3; no firm D call. The length of the CDR3 is 11 residues. Per germline, CDR1 SGHRS and CDR2 YFSETQ. Trimming pared 7 bases from V and 6 bases from J, leaving 9 bases between. CDR3 sequence: CASAREDTQYF. For the CDR3, the DNA is TGCGCCAGCGCCCGTGAGGATACGCAGTATTTT.

The chain uses TRBV28 and TRBJ2-5; TRBD1 aligns across 7 bases. Trimming took 6 bases from V and 11 from J; bases not matched to a gene: 12. The CDR3 has 13 amino acids. The V gene's germline CDR1 is MDHEN and CDR2 SYDVKM. As DNA, the CDR3 is TGTGCCAGCAGCAGAACTACAGGGGCCCGGCAGTACTTC. It yields the protein CASSRTTGARQYF.

The J gene is TRBJ1-5, the V gene TRBV2; TRBD1 might be the D (6 bases). Germline-derived CDR1 and CDR2 are SNHLY and FYNNEI. V was trimmed by 5 bases and J by 7 bases, leaving 12 bases between them. This CDR3 comprises 13 residues. In nucleotides, the CDR3 is TGTGCCAGCAGTTCGGGGACACTGCAGCCCCAGCATTTT. This encodes CASSSGTLQPQHF.

The gene calls are TRBV14 and TRBJ2-4; 9 nucleotides agree with TRBD1. The CDR3 runs 18 residues. V was pared by 0 bases and J by 0 bases, with 6 bases of the junction left unmatched. The V gene's germline CDR1 is SGHDN and CDR2 FVKESK. The CDR3 protein is CASSQEAGTGLAKNIQYF. The CDR3 DNA follows: TGTGCCAGCAGCCAAGAAGCTGGGACAGGGCTAGCCAAAAACATTCAGTACTTC.

A remark on this clone: The same CDR3 arises from other DNA sequences in this sample as well. J is TRBJ2-1 and V is TRBV30; D is undetermined. This CDR3 contains 12 residues. V lost 2 bases and J 0 bases, leaving 2 bases between the germline ends. Per the germline V gene, CDR1 is GTSNPN and CDR2 is SVGIG (reference sequence). Written as DNA, the CDR3 is TGTGCCTGGAGTCGCTCCTACAATGAGCAGTTCTTC. It codes for CAWSRSYNEQFF.

The V call is TRBV7-9, the J call TRBJ2-5, with 9 bases that match TRBD2. CDR1 and CDR2 (germline): SEHNR, FQNEAQ (reference sequence). Trimming took 5 bases from V and 5 from J; bases not matched to a gene: 12. This CDR3 region has 16 residues. CDR3 DNA sequence: TGTGCCAGCAGCCCCGGGGTAGCGGGGGCGGGTGAGACCCAGTACTTC. This translates into CASSPGVAGAGETQYF.

This rearrangement joins TRBV5-4 to TRBJ2-5; 7 positions match TRBD1. Germline V gives CDR1 SGHNT, CDR2 YYREEE (reference sequence). The V and J ends lost 1 base and 2 bases, in that order; junction bases with no gene match: 8. The CDR3 contains 16 residues. The CDR3 bases are TGTGCCAGCAGCTTGAGGACAGGCGCCGGTCAAGAGACCCAGTACTTC. Residues: CASSLRTGAGQETQYF.

V usage is TRBV5-8 and J usage is TRBJ2-2; D unclear. Germline V CDR1 and CDR2: SGHTS, YDEGEE. The CDR3 has 16 amino acids. V gave up 6 bases and J gave up 7 bases, with 22 bases separating them. The CDR3 nucleotides read TGTGCCAGCATCCTTGGAACCCTAAAGAAGGGCGGGGAGCTGTTTTTT. Translating it yields CASILGTLKKGGELFF.

This chain uses TRBV25-1 with TRBJ1-4; possibly TRBD1 for D (6 bases). Germline CDR1 reads MGHDK; CDR2 reads SYGVNS. The V gene lost 3 bases and the J gene lost 0 bases, with 11 bases spanning the gap. This CDR3 is built from 16 residues. The CDR3 loop reads CASSEGARATNEKLFF. CDR3 nucleotides: TGTGCCAGCAGTGAGGGGGCCCGTGCAACTAATGAAAAACTGTTTTTT. Together with reference TRBV25-1 and TRBJ1-4, the CDR3 gives the full variable domain: EADIYQTPRYLVIGTGKKITLECSQTMGHDKMYWYQQDPGMELHLIHYSYGVNSTEKGDLSSESTVSRIRTEHFPLTLESARPSHTSQYLCASSEGARATNEKLFFGSGTQLSVL.

V is TRBV28 and J is TRBJ1-2, with 9 positions matching TRBD1. The V gene end was trimmed by 6 bases and the J gene end by 6 bases; junction bases not matched to a gene: 14. There are 16 residues in the CDR3. From germline, CDR1 is MDHEN and CDR2 SYDVKM. CDR3 residues: CASSGTGGPDPDGYTF. DNA of the CDR3: TGTGCCAGCAGCGGAACAGGGGGCCCCGACCCTGATGGCTACACCTTC.

The chain employs TRBV27 and TRBJ2-3; tentative D call: TRBD1 (5 bases). This CDR3 contains 15 residues. Germline V gives CDR1 MNHEY, CDR2 SMNVEV (reference sequence). V dropped 3 bases and J dropped 2 bases, with 12 bases sitting between them. Here the CDR3 DNA reads TGTGCCAGCAGTTTTGATGACAGAGACACAGATACGCAGTATTTT. This sequence encodes CASSFDDRDTDTQYF.

The rearrangement joins TRBV5-1 to TRBJ1-6; a possible D gene is TRBD1 (5 bases). The ends were cut back, 0 bases at V and 7 bases at J, with 14 bases in the middle. Germline V gene data show CDR1 as SGHRS and CDR2 as YFSETQ. The CDR3 is 16 amino acids. CDR3 amino acids: CASSLVAGPLNSPLHF. DNA of the CDR3: TGCGCCAGCAGCTTGGTGGCAGGGCCCTTAAATTCACCCCTCCACTTT. Variable domain in full (rest from reference TRBV5-1 and TRBJ1-6): KAGVTQTPRYLIKTRGQQVTLSCSPISGHRSVSWYQQTPGQGLQFLFEYFSETQRNKGNFPGRFSGRQFSNSRSEMNVSTLELGDSALYLCASSLVAGPLNSPLHFGNGTRLTVT.